The 14 T cell receptor beta chains in this list originate from one sample, sequenced in a study of response to subunit inactivated influenza vaccine. TCRdb re-called the RT-PCR reads through MiXCR, storing one row per CDR3 protein. The sample shows approximately 700,000 distinct CDR3 sequences, 15% to 19% of them seen only once. Sequencing was performed on PBMCs from blood, taken about 12 days after vaccination. These receptors all stem from a man aged 50 or older who received an inactivated influenza vaccine.

This clonotype occurred a few times. This sequence joins TRBV20-1 and TRBJ2-1, with 7 nucleotides matching TRBD1. The CDR3 has 15 amino acids. V shed 5 bases, J shed 10 bases, and the junction held 17 bases outside the gene matches. The germline V gene has CDR1 DFQATT and CDR2 SNEGSKA (reference sequence). The CDR3 loop reads CSAPPGQLLLGEQFF. In DNA form, the CDR3 reads TGCAGTGCTCCTCCGGGACAGCTCCTATTAGGGGAGCAGTTCTTC.

The chain carries TRBV5-5 and TRBJ2-1; D not resolved. V lost 0 bases, J lost 3 bases, and 10 bases lay in between. The CDR3 extends over 15 amino acids. The germline V gene has CDR1 SGHKS and CDR2 YYEKEE (reference sequence). The CDR3 here is CASSLAVVDYNEQFF. DNA for the CDR3: TGTGCCAGCAGCTTGGCGGTGGTCGACTACAATGAGCAGTTCTTC.

The chain couples TRBV6-2 or TRBV6-3 to TRBJ1-1; D remains ambiguous. The V gene's germline CDR1 is MNHEY and CDR2 SVGEGT. V dropped 8 bases and J dropped 5 bases, with 21 bases sitting between them. The CDR3 is 15 amino acids. The CDR3 spells CASGRSNEVGTEAFF. CDR3 sequence (DNA): TGTGCCAGCGGCCGATCGAACGAGGTTGGGACTGAAGCTTTCTTT.

The chain recombines TRBV7-8 with TRBJ2-1; 9 bases are shared with TRBD2. V lost 0 bases, J lost 13 bases, and 22 bases stayed unmatched. CDR3 length: 19 amino acids. From germline, CDR1 is SGHVS and CDR2 FQNEAQ. The CDR3 sequence: CASSLASQGLAGLVLRQFF. The CDR3 DNA reads as TGTGCCAGCAGCTTAGCGTCTCAGGGGCTAGCGGGACTAGTGCTTCGACAGTTCTTC.

This clonotype was counted at least ten times. This chain connects TRBV12-3 or TRBV12-4 to TRBJ1-2; unclear D gene. CDR3 length: 13 amino acids. The germline V and J ends were trimmed by 2 bases and 4 bases, with 8 bases remaining between them. This CDR3 reads CASSLTPTYGYTF. For the CDR3, the DNA is TGTGCCAGCAGTTTAACCCCAACCTATGGCTACACCTTC.

The chain employs TRBV23-1 and TRBJ2-7; possible D gene TRBD2, 6 bases. TRBV23-1 is reported as an ORF; its role is uncertain. With 3 bases removed from V and 0 bases from J, the gap between germline ends came to 27 bases. The CDR3 is 20 residues long. CDR3 nucleotides: TGCGCCAGCAGTCACCCTTATGGCGGGAACCTGACAATAGACTCCTACGAGCAGTACTTC. As protein: CASSHPYGGNLTIDSYEQYF.

This chain links TRBV10-2 with TRBJ1-6, with D hard to call. CDR1 WSHSY and CDR2 SAAADI come from the germline V gene. The CDR3 spans 14 residues. V was clipped by 2 bases and J by 3 bases, with 5 bases between them. Here the CDR3 DNA reads TGCGCCAGCAGTGAGATCGGCTATAATTCACCCCTCCACTTT. Encoded protein: CASSEIGYNSPLHF.

This clonotype was seen a few times. This chain uses TRBV18 with TRBJ2-7, with D tentatively TRBD1 (6 bases). The V gene lost 6 bases and the J gene lost 2 bases, with 11 bases spanning the gap. The CDR3 totals 13 residues. CDR1 is KGHSH, CDR2 LQKENI, per germline. The CDR3 protein is CASSPDRTYEQYF. The CDR3, as DNA: TGTGCCAGCTCGCCGGACAGAACCTACGAGCAGTACTTC.

In its sample, this clonotype was seen many times. This chain joins TRBV2 and TRBJ1-2; D is possibly TRBD1 (6 bases). Germline-derived CDR1 and CDR2 are SNHLY and FYNNEI. CDR3 length equals 16 residues. V was cut by 5 bases and J by 2 bases, with 18 bases left in between. The CDR3 sequence is CASSTDPGTPNYGYTF. Written as DNA, the CDR3 is TGTGCCAGCAGTACCGACCCCGGGACACCAAACTATGGCTACACCTTC.

The table lists this clonotype with a few counts. The chain uses TRBV7-2 and TRBJ1-2; D call uncertain. The CDR3 spans 14 residues. The germline gives CDR1 SGHTA, CDR2 FQGNSA. V lost 1 base, J lost 11 bases, and 17 bases lay in between. As DNA, the CDR3 is TGTGCCAGCAGCTTAGAAGTCCTCACCTCTGGGTACACCTTC. It specifies CASSLEVLTSGYTF.

The J gene is TRBJ2-4, the V gene TRBV20-1, with TRBD1 matching 11 bases. The ends lost 5 bases at V and 9 bases at J; junction bases unmatched: 6. The CDR3 has 13 amino acids. The germline V gene encodes CDR1 DFQATT and CDR2 SNEGSKA (reference sequence). For the CDR3, the DNA is TGCAGTGCTGTGGGACAGGGGGGGATCATTCAGTACTTC. Protein: CSAVGQGGIIQYF.

The chain carries TRBV7-9 and TRBJ2-2; D uncertain. Trimming took 3 bases from V and 6 from J, leaving 11 bases between them. The CDR3 runs to 14 residues. CDR1 is SEHNR and CDR2 is FQNEAQ in the germline V gene (reference sequence). For the CDR3, the DNA is TGTGCCAGCAGCTTGATAAGGCCTGCCGGGGAGCTGTTTTTT. It translates to CASSLIRPAGELFF.

V and J are TRBV6-5 and TRBJ1-6; the D gene is possibly TRBD1 (6 bases). Germline values: CDR1 MNHEY, CDR2 SVGAGI. This CDR3 contains 14 residues. The V gene lost 0 bases and the J gene lost 8 bases, with 8 bases spanning the gap. CDR3 residues: CASSYSYRDSPLHF. In nucleotides, the CDR3 is TGTGCCAGCAGTTACTCCTACAGGGATTCACCCCTCCACTTT.

The V and J genes are TRBV7-2 and TRBJ1-2, with a weak D call TRBD1 (6 bases). Germline V gives CDR1 SGHTA, CDR2 FQGNSA. V was cut by 2 bases and J by 8 bases, with 18 bases left in between. This CDR3 region has 15 residues. CDR3 amino acids: CASSLPTGNPWGYTF. The CDR3 nucleotides are TGTGCCAGCAGCTTACCCACAGGGAACCCTTGGGGCTACACCTTC.